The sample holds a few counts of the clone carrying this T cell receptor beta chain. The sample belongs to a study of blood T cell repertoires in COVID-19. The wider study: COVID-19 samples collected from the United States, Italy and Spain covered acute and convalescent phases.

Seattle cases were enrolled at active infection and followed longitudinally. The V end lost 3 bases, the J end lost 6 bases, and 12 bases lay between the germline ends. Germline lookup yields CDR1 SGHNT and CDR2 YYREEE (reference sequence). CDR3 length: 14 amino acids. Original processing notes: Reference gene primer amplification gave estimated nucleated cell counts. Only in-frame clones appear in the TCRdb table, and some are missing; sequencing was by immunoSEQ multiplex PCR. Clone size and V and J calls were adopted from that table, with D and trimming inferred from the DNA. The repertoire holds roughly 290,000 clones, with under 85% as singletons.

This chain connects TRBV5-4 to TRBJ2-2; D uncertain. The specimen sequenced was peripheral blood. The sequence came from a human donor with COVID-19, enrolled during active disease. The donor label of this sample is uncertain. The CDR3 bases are TGTGCCAGCAGCTACGCTTTTGAGTCCGGGGAGCTGTTTTTT. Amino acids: CASSYAFESGELFF.